The 21 T cell receptor beta chains presented below share a single source sample, sequenced in a study of cytomegalovirus exposure and HLA in healthy donors. The study ran its PCR with 60 Vbeta and 13 Jbeta primers. Measured with immunoSEQ multiplex PCR; TCRdb has only the in-frame clones, and not every one. The table includes around 150,000 clones, 82% detected once. Sequenced input: PBMCs. The receptors come from a young man in good health and CMV-seropositive.

The chain has TRBV5-7 and TRBJ1-4; 11 positions match TRBD1. TRBV5-7 is designated an ORF whose function remains uncertain. Trimming took 0 bases from V and 8 from J; bases not matched to a gene: 6. The CDR3 runs 16 residues. CDR3 in DNA: TGTGCCAGCAGCTTGGGGGGGACAGGGGGAGAAGAAAAACTGTTTTTT. This gives the protein CASSLGGTGGEEKLFF.

V gene TRBV28 combines with J gene TRBJ2-7; 7 bases line up with TRBD2. With V trimmed by 1 base and J by 2 bases, 11 bases remained unmatched. The germline V gene encodes CDR1 MDHEN and CDR2 SYDVKM. The CDR3 sequence is 17 residues long. The CDR3 sequence: CASSLFAGVEETYEQYF. The CDR3, as DNA: TGTGCCAGCAGTTTATTCGCGGGGGTCGAGGAGACCTACGAGCAGTACTTC.

In its sample, this clone was seen once. The rearrangement uses TRBV28 and TRBJ1-5; a weak D match, TRBD1 (5 bases). This CDR3 is 14 amino acids long. CDR1 and CDR2 (germline): MDHEN, SYDVKM. The V end was cut by 5 bases, the J end by 9 bases, with 17 bases between. CDR3 sequence reads: CASSAGTGIGPQHF. Here the CDR3 DNA reads TGTGCCAGCAGTGCCGGGACTGGGATTGGGCCCCAGCATTTT.

The CDR3 bases are TGTGCCAGCAGCGTAGGGACTAGCCGGAATGAGCAGTTCTTC. This encodes CASSVGTSRNEQFF. This chain uses TRBV9 with TRBJ2-1; 8 bases map to TRBD2. V dropped 0 bases and J dropped 7; count of bases not matched to a gene: 3. The CDR3 spans 14 residues. The germline gives CDR1 SGDLS, CDR2 YYNGEE.

This rearrangement joins TRBV5-6 to TRBJ1-6; D uncertain. CDR1 is SGHDT, CDR2 YYEEEE, per germline. The CDR3 sequence is 12 residues long. Trimming took off 4 bases at V and 10 bases at J, with 9 bases between the two ends. The CDR3 nucleotides read TGTGCCAGCAGCAATACAGAATCACCCCTCCACTTT. Its protein product is CASSNTESPLHF.

The V and J genes are TRBV5-8 and TRBJ1-4; D gene ambiguous. This CDR3 contains 14 residues. CDR1 and CDR2 (germline): SGHTS, YDEGEE. The V end was cut by 5 bases, the J end by 2 bases, with 10 bases between. CDR3 DNA sequence: TGTGCCAGCAGGGATTGGAGGACTAATGAAAAACTGTTTTTT. Protein product: CASRDWRTNEKLFF.

The CDR3 DNA reads TGTGCCAGCAGTCAGACAGGGATGAACACTGAAGCTTTCTTT. Its translation: CASSQTGMNTEAFF. The chain links TRBV6-5 to TRBJ1-1; 7 bases are a match to TRBD1. The CDR3 runs to 14 residues. Germline V gene sequence: CDR1 MNHEY, CDR2 SVGAGI. V lost 5 bases and J lost 0; bases outside the gene matches: 3.

V is TRBV5-6 and J is TRBJ2-7, with TRBD1 matching over 7 bases. Trimming cost V 7 bases and J 3 bases; bases outside gene matches: 10. In germline, CDR1 is SGHDT, CDR2 YYEEEE. CDR3 size: 14 residues. The DNA for the CDR3 is TGTGCCAGCTCGAAGGTCGGACAGGACTACGAGCAGTACTTC. Residues: CASSKVGQDYEQYF.

The gene calls are TRBV10-1 and TRBJ2-3; 8 bases are a match to TRBD1. V shed 5 bases and J 0 bases; nucleotides not matched to a gene: 1. The CDR3 loop spans 14 amino acids. Looked up from germline, CDR1 is WNHNN and CDR2 is SYGVQD (reference sequence). The CDR3, as DNA: TGCGCCAGCAGTCGGGACAGGAGCACAGATACGCAGTATTTT. It translates to CASSRDRSTDTQYF.

This sequence joins TRBV27 and TRBJ1-2; maybe TRBD1 (5 bases). CDR3 length: 13 residues. The V end was cut by 6 bases, the J end by 6 bases, with 14 bases between. The germline gives CDR1 MNHEY, CDR2 SMNVEV (reference sequence). The CDR3 here is CASRTASNNGYTF. In DNA, the CDR3 is TGTGCCAGCAGGACAGCGTCAAATAATGGCTACACCTTC.

This chain joins TRBV18 and TRBJ2-6; perhaps TRBD2 as D (6 bases). The length of the CDR3 is 19 residues. V shed 6 bases and J shed 0 bases, with 21 bases lying between them. Germline values: CDR1 KGHSH, CDR2 LQKENI. The CDR3 nucleotides are TGTGCCAGCTCCCCAAGAGGGACTCGAGCCACCTCTGGGGCCAACGTCCTGACTTTC. It encodes CASSPRGTRATSGANVLTF.

The chain uses TRBV7-2 and TRBJ2-2; TRBD2 might be the D (7 bases). CDR1 is SGHTA, CDR2 FQGNSA, per germline. The CDR3 totals 16 residues. The V end lost 5 bases, the J end lost 7 bases, and 20 bases lay between the germline ends. CDR3 sequence reads: CASSPGRGRGRGELFF. In DNA form, the CDR3 reads TGTGCCAGCAGCCCAGGGCGGGGGCGAGGTCGCGGGGAGCTGTTTTTT.

The V and J genes are TRBV7-9 and TRBJ2-1; 15 bases match TRBD2. Germline-derived CDR1 and CDR2 are SEHNR and FQNEAQ (reference sequence). CDR3 length equals 19 residues. The junction had 13 bases not matched to a gene; V was cut back by 3 bases and J by 7 bases. The CDR3 sequence is CASSFRAGTSGGTKNEQFF. The CDR3 DNA reads TGTGCCAGCAGCTTCCGAGCCGGGACTAGCGGGGGGACTAAAAATGAGCAGTTCTTC.

The chain is built from TRBV7-2 and TRBJ1-2; TRBD1 matches at 7 bases. CDR1 is SGHTA and CDR2 is FQGNSA in the germline V gene. The CDR3 contains 12 residues. After removal of 5 bases from V and 5 bases from J, the junction contained 2 bases not matched to a gene. The CDR3 nucleotides are TGTGCCAGCAGCACGACAGGGTATGGCTACACCTTC. Translation: CASSTTGYGYTF.

The chain uses TRBV5-6 and TRBJ2-5; weak D call: TRBD2 (6 bases). Per germline, CDR1 SGHDT and CDR2 YYEEEE. This CDR3 has 13 amino acids. V lost 7 bases to trimming and J lost 5 bases, with 15 bases between them. The CDR3 sequence: CASEPLEGETQYF. The DNA for the CDR3 is TGTGCCAGCGAGCCTTTGGAGGGGGAGACCCAGTACTTC.

The CDR3 is CAWSTGGTEAFF. For the CDR3, the DNA is TGTGCCTGGAGTACAGGGGGGACTGAAGCTTTCTTT. The V gene is TRBV30, the J gene TRBJ1-1, with TRBD1 matching over 8 bases. The junction had 1 base not matched to a gene; V was cut back by 2 bases and J by 5 bases. This CDR3 region has 12 residues. Germline V gene data show CDR1 as GTSNPN and CDR2 as SVGIG (reference sequence).

The chain combines TRBV5-1 with TRBJ2-1; TRBD2 might be the D (6 bases). CDR3 length equals 16 residues. The germline V gene encodes CDR1 SGHRS and CDR2 YFSETQ. Trimming cost V 3 bases and J 5 bases, with 18 bases left between them. CDR3 sequence (DNA): TGCGCCAGCAGCTGGGGGGACTCGACGCTAAACAATGAGCAGTTCTTC. It specifies CASSWGDSTLNNEQFF. Using reference TRBV5-1 and TRBJ2-1 for the parts outside the CDR3, the full variable domain is KAGVTQTPRYLIKTRGQQVTLSCSPISGHRSVSWYQQTPGQGLQFLFEYFSETQRNKGNFPGRFSGRQFSNSRSEMNVSTLELGDSALYLCASSWGDSTLNNEQFFGPGTRLTVL.

About this clone: The identical CDR3 is also encoded by other nucleotide sequences in the sample. The CDR3 loop is CASSPGTGSYEQYF. The CDR3 nucleotides read TGTGCCAGCAGCCCAGGCACCGGCTCCTACGAGCAGTACTTC. The V call is TRBV9, the J call TRBJ2-7; D unclear. Looked up from germline, CDR1 is SGDLS and CDR2 is YYNGEE. V was trimmed by 4 bases and J by 0 bases, leaving 11 bases between them. The CDR3 has 14 residues.

This chain uses TRBV28 with TRBJ1-2, with 8 positions matching TRBD1. Germline-derived CDR1 and CDR2 are MDHEN and SYDVKM. CDR3 length equals 13 residues. V shed 7 bases and J 8 bases; nucleotides not matched to a gene: 9. CDR3 region: CASILRQGRGYTF. In DNA form, the CDR3 reads TGTGCCAGCATCCTAAGACAGGGGCGCGGCTACACCTTC.

The chain has TRBV2 and TRBJ1-1, with a weak D call TRBD1 (6 bases). Germline V gene lookup returns CDR1 SNHLY and CDR2 FYNNEI. The CDR3 consists of 13 residues. Trimming stripped 6 bases from V and 5 bases from J, with 13 bases between. The CDR3 is CASRRQVGTEAFF. In nucleotides, the CDR3 is TGTGCCAGCAGACGACAGGTAGGGACTGAAGCTTTCTTT. Combining the CDR3 with reference TRBV2 and TRBJ1-1 gives the whole variable domain EPEVTQTPSHQVTQMGQEVILRCVPISNHLYFYWYRQILGQKVEFLVSFYNNEISEKSEIFDDQFSVERPDGSNFTLKIRSTKLEDSAMYFCASRRQVGTEAFFGQGTRLTVV.

This sequence joins TRBV11-2 and TRBJ2-7; 8 bases map to TRBD2. The germline V gene has CDR1 SGHAT and CDR2 FQNNGV. Trimming removed 6 bases from V and 4 bases from J; junction bases left unmatched: 17. The CDR3 has 17 amino acids. The CDR3 DNA reads as TGTGCCAGCAGTCAAGAAATAGCGGGACGGTTAAAGTACGAGCAGTACTTC. Translated: CASSQEIAGRLKYEQYF.